The 21 T cell receptor beta chains in this list originate from one sample, sequenced in a study of CD8 T cells in ankylosing spondylitis. In TCRdb, the 5' RACE reads were re-called with MiXCR into one record per CDR3 protein. The sample contains some 300,000 distinct CDR3 sequences, around 20% of which appear only once. Sequencing used blood, either unsorted or a sorted T cell fraction (not recorded which). These receptors were taken from a female donor with ankylosing spondylitis or in good health (not recorded which).

V and J are TRBV12-5 and TRBJ2-7, with TRBD2 matching 8 bases. CDR1 and CDR2 from the germline V gene are LGHNT and FRNRAP. The junction had 9 bases not matched to a gene; V was cut back by 5 bases and J by 6 bases. CDR3 length equals 14 residues. CDR3 protein: CASGPRGGVSEQYF. The CDR3 bases are TGTGCTAGTGGTCCCCGGGGGGGGGTGAGCGAGCAGTACTTC.

The gene calls are TRBV7-2 and TRBJ2-6; no clear D gene. The CDR3 sequence is 15 residues long. V lost 2 bases, J lost 0 bases, and 5 bases lay in between. The germline V gene has CDR1 SGHTA and CDR2 FQGNSA. The CDR3 nucleotides are TGTGCCAGCAGCTTATCCAACTCTGGGGCCAACGTCCTGACTTTC. This gives the protein CASSLSNSGANVLTF.

The gene calls are TRBV27 and TRBJ2-3, with unresolved D. The ends were cut back, 6 bases at V and 2 bases at J, with 15 bases in the middle. The CDR3 length is 15 residues. Germline V gives CDR1 MNHEY, CDR2 SMNVEV (reference sequence). The DNA of the CDR3 is TGTGCCAGCAGCGTGGACCCTCAAATCACAGATACGCAGTATTTT. It yields the protein CASSVDPQITDTQYF.

This clonotype was recorded at least ten times. The chain carries TRBV7-8 and TRBJ1-5; D is unclear. Germline lookup yields CDR1 SGHVS and CDR2 FQNEAQ. V lost 1 base, J lost 7 bases, and 8 bases lay in between. CDR3 length equals 13 residues. CDR3 region: CASSLDFNQPQHF. For the CDR3, the DNA is TGTGCCAGCAGCTTAGACTTCAACCAGCCCCAGCATTTT.

In its sample, this clonotype was seen many times. The CDR3 loop is CASSGAGGSYNEQFF. As DNA, the CDR3 is TGTGCCAGCAGTGGAGCGGGAGGGTCCTACAATGAGCAGTTCTTC. This chain uses TRBV6-1 with TRBJ2-1; the match to TRBD2 covers 10 bases. This CDR3 has 15 residues. Per the germline V gene, CDR1 is MNHNS and CDR2 is SASEGT. The V and J ends lost 4 bases and 1 base, in that order; junction bases with no gene match: 1.

This clonotype occurred a few times. This chain joins TRBV7-2 and TRBJ1-1; D might be TRBD1 (5 bases). CDR1 SGHTA and CDR2 FQGNSA come from the germline V gene. The V end lost 6 bases, the J end lost 3 bases, and 11 bases lay between the germline ends. This CDR3 is 13 amino acids long. The CDR3 region is CASSLTEDTEAFF. In DNA form, the CDR3 reads TGTGCCAGCAGTCTGACAGAGGACACTGAAGCTTTCTTT.

The chain is built from TRBV5-1 and TRBJ2-3, with D perhaps assigned TRBD1 or TRBD2 (5 bases each). V gave up 0 bases and J gave up 3 bases, with 14 bases separating them. The CDR3 spans 16 residues. Looked up from germline, CDR1 is SGHRS and CDR2 is YFSETQ. Here the CDR3 reads CASSLEAGTGTDTQYF. The CDR3 bases are TGCGCCAGCAGCTTGGAGGCCGGGACGGGGACAGATACGCAGTATTTT.

V is TRBV10-1 and J is TRBJ2-4; D may be TRBD2 (5 bases). CDR1 is WNHNN and CDR2 is SYGVQD in the germline V gene (reference sequence). The CDR3 is made up of 16 amino acids. The V end was cut by 4 bases, the J end by 0 bases, with 13 bases between. The CDR3 reads CASSVRAEVAKNIQYF. CDR3 nucleotides: TGCGCCAGCAGTGTTCGAGCGGAGGTAGCCAAAAACATTCAGTACTTC.

The chain carries TRBV20-1 and TRBJ2-7; possibly TRBD1 for D (7 bases). This CDR3 has 14 amino acids. Germline CDR1 and CDR2: DFQATT and SNEGSKA (reference sequence). V lost 6 bases and J 2 bases, leaving 17 bases between the germline ends. CDR3 in amino acids: CSASGGRGTYEQYF. Here the CDR3 DNA reads TGCAGTGCCTCAGGGGGGCGGGGAACCTACGAGCAGTACTTC.

This clonotype showed up just a few times. The chain couples TRBV7-2 to TRBJ2-7; D gene ambiguous. The V gene lost 8 bases and the J gene lost 2 bases, with 7 bases spanning the gap. Germline V lookup: CDR1 SGHTA, CDR2 FQGNSA. CDR3 size: 11 residues. The CDR3 region is CASAFTYEQYF. CDR3 nucleotide sequence: TGTGCCAGCGCTTTCACCTACGAGCAGTACTTC.

Many counts were recorded for this clonotype. The chain recombines TRBV12-3 or TRBV12-4 with TRBJ2-7; tentatively, D is TRBD2 (5 bases). With 2 bases removed from V and 4 bases from J, the gap between germline ends came to 21 bases. The CDR3 extends over 17 amino acids. CDR3 residues: CASSLKSTAVRGYEQYF. In DNA, the CDR3 is TGTGCCAGCAGTTTAAAGTCGACCGCCGTTCGCGGGTACGAGCAGTACTTC.

This clonotype appeared a few times. The V gene is TRBV4-1, the J gene TRBJ2-1; maybe TRBD2 (6 bases). CDR1 is MGHRA, CDR2 YSYEKL, per germline. V shed 1 base and J shed 6 bases, with 10 bases lying between them. The CDR3 extends over 14 amino acids. CDR3 loop: CASSQGNSGNEQFF. As DNA, the CDR3 is TGCGCCAGCAGCCAAGGTAATAGCGGCAATGAGCAGTTCTTC.

The rearrangement joins TRBV7-2 to TRBJ2-3; D is unresolved. The V end lost 8 bases, the J end lost 6 bases, and 18 bases lay between the germline ends. The CDR3 length is 14 residues. Germline V gives CDR1 SGHTA, CDR2 FQGNSA. Here the CDR3 reads CASSKWISGDTQYF. In DNA, the CDR3 is TGTGCCAGCTCGAAGTGGATCTCCGGGGATACGCAGTATTTT. Supplemented by reference TRBV7-2 and TRBJ2-3, the full variable domain reads GAGVSQSPSNKVTEKGKDVELRCDPISGHTALYWYRQSLGQGLEFLIYFQGNSAPDKSGLPSDRFSAERTGGSVSTLTIQRTQQEDSAVYLCASSKWISGDTQYFGPGTRLTVL.

In this sample, this clonotype turned up a few times. The chain uses TRBV28 and TRBJ2-2; 9 positions match TRBD2. The CDR3 loop spans 14 amino acids. Germline loops: CDR1 MDHEN, CDR2 SYDVKM. The V segment lost 11 bases and the J segment 1 base; nucleotides outside the gene matches: 5. Here the CDR3 DNA reads TGTGCCGGCCGACTAGCGGTGAACACCGGGGAGCTGTTTTTT. Its translation: CAGRLAVNTGELFF.

This clonotype has a handful of counts. The J gene is TRBJ2-7, the V gene TRBV6-1; 9 bases match TRBD2. Losses at the gene ends were 7 bases for V and 6 bases for J; bases not matched to a gene: 10. The CDR3 contains 14 residues. CDR1 and CDR2 from the germline V gene are MNHNS and SASEGT. This CDR3 is CASTLAGGPGEQYF. The CDR3 DNA reads as TGTGCCAGCACCCTGGCGGGAGGGCCTGGCGAGCAGTACTTC.

There are many counts of this clonotype. J is TRBJ2-3 and V is TRBV9; TRBD2 aligns across 7 bases. The CDR3 is 15 residues long. CDR1 SGDLS and CDR2 YYNGEE come from the germline V gene. V shed 1 base, J shed 3 bases, and the junction held 5 bases outside the gene matches. The CDR3 DNA follows: TGTGCCAGCAGCGTATCTCCGGGAGGAACAGATACGCAGTATTTT. Its protein product is CASSVSPGGTDTQYF.

The genes are TRBV19 and TRBJ2-5; 7 nucleotides agree with TRBD1. Trimming took 6 bases from V and 2 from J; bases not matched to a gene: 3. The CDR3 runs 13 residues. Germline V CDR1 and CDR2: LNHDA, SQIVND (reference sequence). The CDR3 sequence: CASRKDRQETQYF. The CDR3 DNA follows: TGTGCCAGTAGGAAGGACAGGCAAGAGACCCAGTACTTC.

J is TRBJ2-3 and V is TRBV27, with a weak D call TRBD1 (6 bases). CDR1 and CDR2 (germline): MNHEY, SMNVEV (reference sequence). Deletions cut 7 bases from V and 2 bases from J, with 19 bases between. This CDR3 is 16 amino acids long. CDR3 loop: CASTPLLRTDTDTQYF. In nucleotides, the CDR3 is TGTGCCAGCACCCCCCTCCTCCGGACAGACACAGATACGCAGTATTTT.

This clonotype was recorded a few times. V usage is TRBV12-3 or TRBV12-4 and J usage is TRBJ1-1, with TRBD1 as a possible D gene (5 bases). V was shortened by 2 bases and J by 6 bases, with 19 bases between the two germline ends. The CDR3 has 16 residues. CDR3: CASSLPRAGKGAEAFF. The CDR3 DNA follows: TGTGCCAGCAGTTTACCCCGGGCAGGGAAAGGGGCTGAAGCTTTCTTT.

This clonotype was observed once. This chain joins TRBV5-1 and TRBJ2-1, with 8 bases aligning to TRBD2. Germline V lookup: CDR1 SGHRS, CDR2 YFSETQ. Germline trimming cut 5 bases from V and 4 bases from J; bases unmatched to any gene: 8. The CDR3 is 15 amino acids. CDR3 sequence reads: CASSAGTSTYNEQFF. In DNA form, the CDR3 reads TGCGCCAGCAGTGCCGGGACTAGTACTTACAATGAGCAGTTCTTC.

The chain has TRBV10-3 and TRBJ2-1, with 8 bases that match TRBD2. CDR1 ENHRY and CDR2 SYGVKD come from the germline V gene. With V trimmed by 4 bases and J by 6 bases, 11 bases remained unmatched. The CDR3 is made up of 16 amino acids. CDR3 coding DNA: TGTGCCATCAGTGCGGGAAGCGGGAGAGGCCGCAATGAGCAGTTCTTC. Protein product: CAISAGSGRGRNEQFF.